This TCR beta chain was captured by sequencing in a study of OX40 agonist ivuxolimab in advanced cancers. Trimming stripped 3 bases from V and 7 bases from J, with 15 bases between. The CDR3 is 15 amino acids. Germline CDR1 reads MNHEY; CDR2 reads SMNVEV (reference sequence). Profiling relied on immunoSEQ multiplex PCR, and the TCRdb table lists in-frame clones only, not all of them. This sample has about 80,000 clones, with 90% found just once. The sequencing here drew on CD4+ or CD8+ T cells sorted from blood, taken in a trial of the OX40 agonist ivuxolimab. The V gene is TRBV27, the J gene TRBJ1-4, with D possibly TRBD1 on 6 matching bases. The sequence was obtained from an adult with an advanced solid tumor such as melanoma, head and neck, liver or kidney cancer. As DNA, the CDR3 is TGTGCCAGCAGTTTTATGCAGGGGCGGGGTGAAAAACTGTTTTTT. Translated: CASSFMQGRGEKLFF.